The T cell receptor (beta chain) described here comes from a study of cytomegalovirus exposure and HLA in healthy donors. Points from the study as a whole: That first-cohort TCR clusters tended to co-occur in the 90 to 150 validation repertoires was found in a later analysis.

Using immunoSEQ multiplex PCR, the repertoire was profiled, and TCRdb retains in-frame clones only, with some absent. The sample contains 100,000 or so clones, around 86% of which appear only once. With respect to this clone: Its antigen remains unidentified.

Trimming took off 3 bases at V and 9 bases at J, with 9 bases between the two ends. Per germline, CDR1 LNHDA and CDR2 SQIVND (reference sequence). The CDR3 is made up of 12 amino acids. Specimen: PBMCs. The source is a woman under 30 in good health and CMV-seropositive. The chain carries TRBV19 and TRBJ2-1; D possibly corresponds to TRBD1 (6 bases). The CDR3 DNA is TGTGCCAGTAGTATGAGGACAGCTGAGCAGTTCTTC. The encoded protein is CASSMRTAEQFF.